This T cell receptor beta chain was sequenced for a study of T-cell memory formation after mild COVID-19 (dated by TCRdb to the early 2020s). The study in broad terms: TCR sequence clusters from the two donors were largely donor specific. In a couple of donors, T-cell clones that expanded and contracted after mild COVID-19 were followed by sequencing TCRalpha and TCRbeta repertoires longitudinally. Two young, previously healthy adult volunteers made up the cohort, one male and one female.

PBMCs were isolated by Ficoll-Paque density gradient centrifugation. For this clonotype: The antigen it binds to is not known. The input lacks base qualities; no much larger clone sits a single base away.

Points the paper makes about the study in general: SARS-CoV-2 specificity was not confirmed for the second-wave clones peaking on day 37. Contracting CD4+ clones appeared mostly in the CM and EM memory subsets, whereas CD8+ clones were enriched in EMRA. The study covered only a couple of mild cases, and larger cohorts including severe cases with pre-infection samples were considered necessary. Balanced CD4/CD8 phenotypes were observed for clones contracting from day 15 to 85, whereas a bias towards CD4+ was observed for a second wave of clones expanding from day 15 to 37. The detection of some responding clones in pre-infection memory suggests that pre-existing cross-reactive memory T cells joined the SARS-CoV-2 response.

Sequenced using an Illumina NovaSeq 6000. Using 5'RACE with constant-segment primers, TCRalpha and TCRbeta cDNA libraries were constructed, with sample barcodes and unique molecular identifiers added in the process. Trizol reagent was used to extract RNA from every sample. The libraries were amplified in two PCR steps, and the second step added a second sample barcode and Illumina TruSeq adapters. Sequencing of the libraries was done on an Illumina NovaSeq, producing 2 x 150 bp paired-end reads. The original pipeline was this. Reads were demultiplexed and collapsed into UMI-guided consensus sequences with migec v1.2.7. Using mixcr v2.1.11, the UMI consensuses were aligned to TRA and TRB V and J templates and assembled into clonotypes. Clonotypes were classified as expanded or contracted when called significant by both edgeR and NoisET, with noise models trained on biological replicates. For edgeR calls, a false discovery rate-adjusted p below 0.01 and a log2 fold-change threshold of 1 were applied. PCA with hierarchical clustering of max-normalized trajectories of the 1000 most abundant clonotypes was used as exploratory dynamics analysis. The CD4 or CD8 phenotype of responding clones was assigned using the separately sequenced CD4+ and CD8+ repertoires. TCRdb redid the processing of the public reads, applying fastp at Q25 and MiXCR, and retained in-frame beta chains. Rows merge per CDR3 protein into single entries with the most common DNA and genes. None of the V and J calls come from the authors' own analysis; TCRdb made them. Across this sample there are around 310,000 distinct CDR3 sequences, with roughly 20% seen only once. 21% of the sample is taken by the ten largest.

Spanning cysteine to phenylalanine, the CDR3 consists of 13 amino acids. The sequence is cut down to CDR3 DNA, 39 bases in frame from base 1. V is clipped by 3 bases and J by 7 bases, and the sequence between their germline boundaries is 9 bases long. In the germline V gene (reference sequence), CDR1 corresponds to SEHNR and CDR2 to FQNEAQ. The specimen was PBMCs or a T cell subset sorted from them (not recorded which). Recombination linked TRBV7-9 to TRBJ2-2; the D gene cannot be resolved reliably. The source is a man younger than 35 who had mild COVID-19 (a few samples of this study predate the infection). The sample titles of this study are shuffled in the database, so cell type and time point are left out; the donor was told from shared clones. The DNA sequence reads TGTGCCAGCAGCTTTGGTGTCGGCGGGGAGCTGTTTTTT. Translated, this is CASSFGVGGELFF.